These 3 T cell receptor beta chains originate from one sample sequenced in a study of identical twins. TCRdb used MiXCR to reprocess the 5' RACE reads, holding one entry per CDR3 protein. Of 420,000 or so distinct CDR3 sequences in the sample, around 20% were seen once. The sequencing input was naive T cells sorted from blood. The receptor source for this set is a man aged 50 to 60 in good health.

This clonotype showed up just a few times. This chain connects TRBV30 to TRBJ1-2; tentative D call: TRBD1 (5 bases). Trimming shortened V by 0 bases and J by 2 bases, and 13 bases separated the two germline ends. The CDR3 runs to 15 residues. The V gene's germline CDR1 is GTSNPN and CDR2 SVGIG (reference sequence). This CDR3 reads CAWSVEARANYGYTF. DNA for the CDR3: TGTGCCTGGAGTGTAGAAGCCAGGGCGAACTATGGCTACACCTTC.

The CDR3 DNA is TGTGCCAGCAGCTTGCAGCGGGAGACCGAGCAGTACTTC. The encoded protein is CASSLQRETEQYF. The genes are TRBV5-5 and TRBJ2-7; 8 bases match TRBD2. After removal of 1 base from V and 6 bases from J, the junction contained 3 bases not matched to a gene. The CDR3 spans 13 residues. The germline V gene has CDR1 SGHKS and CDR2 YYEKEE (reference sequence).

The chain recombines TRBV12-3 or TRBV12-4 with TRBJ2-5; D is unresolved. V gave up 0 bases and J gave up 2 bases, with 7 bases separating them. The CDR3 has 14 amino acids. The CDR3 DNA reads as TGTGCCAGCAGTTTAGCGTTGGGACAAGAGACCCAGTACTTC. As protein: CASSLALGQETQYF.